The T cell receptor beta chain described here comes from a study of T cell responses to AZD1222 COVID-19 vaccine. Study-wide points: The span of vaccine-associated CD4 TCRs extended across spike, with dominance at 160-218 and 743-854. Repertoire samples came only from after the peak T cell response.

On this clone itself: The target antigen is unknown.

The table came from immunoSEQ multiplex PCR; TCRdb's copy has only in-frame clones and leaves some out. The data hold under 200,000 clones, with approximately 90% observed a single time. CDR3 length: 14 amino acids. With V trimmed by 5 bases and J by 4 bases, 4 bases remained unmatched. Germline CDR1 and CDR2: LNHDA and SQIVND (reference sequence). The source was peripheral blood, collected 28 days after the second AZD1222 dose. The gene calls are TRBV19 and TRBJ2-7, with 11 bases lining up with TRBD1. The receptor was derived from an adult who received the AZD1222 COVID-19 vaccine. The CDR3 nucleotides are TGTGCCAGTAGTTCCGGACAGGGGGCATACGAGCAGTACTTC. It encodes CASSSGQGAYEQYF.